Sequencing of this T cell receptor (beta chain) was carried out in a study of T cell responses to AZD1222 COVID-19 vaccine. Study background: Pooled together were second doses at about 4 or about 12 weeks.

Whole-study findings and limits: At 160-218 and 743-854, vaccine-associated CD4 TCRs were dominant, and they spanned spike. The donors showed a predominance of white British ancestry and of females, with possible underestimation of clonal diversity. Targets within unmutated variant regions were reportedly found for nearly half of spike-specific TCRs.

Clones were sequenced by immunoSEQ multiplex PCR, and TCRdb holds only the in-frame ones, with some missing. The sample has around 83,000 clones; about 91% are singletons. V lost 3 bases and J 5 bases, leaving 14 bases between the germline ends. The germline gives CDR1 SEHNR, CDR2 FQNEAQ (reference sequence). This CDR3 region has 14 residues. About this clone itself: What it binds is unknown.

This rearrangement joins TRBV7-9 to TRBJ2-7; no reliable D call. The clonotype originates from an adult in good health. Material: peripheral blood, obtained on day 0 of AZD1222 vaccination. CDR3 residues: CASSFFGVSDEQYF. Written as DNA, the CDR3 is TGTGCCAGCAGCTTCTTTGGGGTTAGTGACGAGCAGTACTTC. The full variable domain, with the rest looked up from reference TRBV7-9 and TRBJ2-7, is DTGVSQNPRHKITKRGQNVTFRCDPISEHNRLYWYRQTLGQGPEFLTYFQNEAQLEKSRLLSDRFSAERPKGSFSTLEIQRTEQGDSAMYLCASSFFGVSDEQYFGPGTRLTVT.